This is a list of T cell receptor beta chains from one sample in a study of Tregs in tolerant kidney transplant recipients. Sequencing was performed with immunoSEQ multiplex PCR; in TCRdb, only in-frame clones are kept and a portion is missing. The data hold about 60,000 clones, with roughly 89% observed a single time. The specimen comprised CD8+ T cells from blood, sampled before the transplant. The receptor source for this set is a human donor who received a combined kidney and bone marrow transplant. Both conserved end residues are part of each CDR3. The order of the fields is CDR3 length, J gene, V gene, clone size, D gene, CDR3 protein, CDR3 DNA. D genes are given only for firm matches. Some rows have no size entry. The others give once, few or many, or a class for an expanded clone.

>17|TRBJ2-3|TRBV7-6|-|TRBD1
CASKPHLGTEVTDTQYF
TGTGCCAGCAAACCTCATCTGGGGACAGAAGTCACAGATACGCAGTATTTT
>15|TRBJ1-4|TRBV14|few|-
CASSQVSSANEKLFF
TGTGCCAGCAGCCAAGTTTCCAGTGCTAATGAAAAACTGTTTTTT
>15|TRBJ1-1|TRBV15|-|-
CATSTVGGWNTEAFF
TGTGCCACCAGCACCGTAGGGGGTTGGAACACTGAAGCTTTCTTT
>16|TRBJ2-1|TRBV12-5|-|TRBD2
CASGSLTSGRYNEQFF
TGTGCTAGTGGTTCCTTGACTAGCGGGAGGTACAATGAGCAGTTCTTC
>16|TRBJ2-2|TRBV19|once|-
CASSMAVQSSAGELFF
TGTGCCAGTAGTATGGCAGTACAGAGTTCTGCCGGGGAGCTGTTTTTT
>15|TRBJ2-1|TRBV6-5|-|TRBD2
CASSPLAGVGYEQFF
TGTGCCAGCAGCCCACTAGCGGGAGTTGGCTATGAGCAGTTCTTC
>16|TRBJ2-1|TRBV13|-|TRBD2
CASSLVGLAGYNEQFF
TGTGCCAGCAGCTTAGTGGGACTAGCGGGGTACAATGAGCAGTTCTTC
>14|TRBJ1-5|TRBV7-8|once|TRBD1
CASSFGQGGVPQHF
TGTGCCAGCAGCTTCGGACAGGGTGGAGTGCCCCAGCATTTT
>15|TRBJ2-1|TRBV11-2|few|TRBD2
CASSLSSGRVNEQFF
TGTGCCAGCAGCCTGTCTAGCGGGAGGGTGAATGAGCAGTTCTTC
>16|TRBJ1-5|TRBV4-2|-|-
CASSQERGNGNQPQHF
TGTGCCAGCAGCCAAGAAAGGGGTAACGGCAATCAGCCCCAGCATTTT
>15|TRBJ2-2|TRBV7-8|-|-
CASSYTGTFDGELFF
TGTGCCAGCAGCTATACAGGCACCTTTGACGGGGAGCTGTTTTTT
>14|TRBJ2-3|TRBV6-6|-|-
CASSRDLSTDTQYF
TGTGCCAGCAGTCGGGACTTAAGCACAGATACGCAGTATTTT
>15|TRBJ2-7|TRBV7-9|-|-
CASSLVSRGQNEQYF
TGTGCCAGCAGCTTAGTGTCGAGAGGGCAAAACGAGCAGTACTTC
>12|TRBJ2-5|TRBV30|-|-
CAWGQAGETQYF
TGTGCCTGGGGCCAGGCGGGAGAGACCCAGTACTTC
>16|TRBJ2-2|TRBV9|-|TRBD2
CASSVATSGGAGELFF
TGTGCCAGCAGCGTAGCAACTAGCGGGGGGGCCGGGGAGCTGTTTTTT
>14|TRBJ2-7|TRBV6-5|-|-
CASSYSRQFYEQYF
TGTGCCAGCAGTTACTCGAGGCAGTTCTACGAGCAGTACTTC
>14|TRBJ2-1|TRBV27|-|-
CASSLLGLLNEQFF
TGTGCCAGCAGTTTACTAGGTCTCCTAAATGAGCAGTTCTTC
>15|TRBJ2-7|TRBV27|-|TRBD1
CASSLSGTGFYEQYF
TGTGCCAGCAGTTTATCCGGGACAGGGTTCTACGAGCAGTACTTC
>16|TRBJ1-1|TRBV19|-|TRBD1
CASSIGSRGLNTEAFF
TGTGCCAGTAGTATAGGGTCCAGGGGGCTGAACACTGAAGCTTTCTTT
>15|TRBJ1-1|TRBV4-3|-|TRBD1
CASSQSTGRNTEAFF
TGCGCCAGCAGCCAATCGACAGGGAGGAACACTGAAGCTTTCTTT
>13|TRBJ2-2|TRBV27|-|-
CASSLLNTGELFF
TGTGCCAGCAGTTTACTAAACACCGGGGAGCTGTTTTTT
>13|TRBJ2-1|TRBV2|once|TRBD1
CASSTGGAYEQFF
TGTGCCAGCAGTACAGGGGGCGCATATGAGCAGTTCTTC
>14|TRBJ2-7|TRBV27|-|-
CASCPRGANYEQYF
TGTGCCAGCTGTCCCCGCGGGGCCAACTACGAGCAGTACTTC